The rows below give T cell receptor beta chains drawn from one sample of a study of blood T cell repertoires in COVID-19. Sequenced by immunoSEQ multiplex PCR; TCRdb stores in-frame clones only, minus some. The sample includes roughly 80,000 clones, under 85% of them seen just once. The sample comprised peripheral blood. The receptors here all came from a woman older than 75 with acute or convalescent COVID-19. Each CDR3 is given with its conserved first and last residue. D genes are given only for firm matches. Clone size is shown for a subset of rows, as once, few, many or a class of expanded clone.

clone size	D gene	V gene	J gene	CDR3 protein	CDR3 DNA
.	.	TRBV11-3	TRBJ1-1	CASRNREGTEAFF	TGTGCCAGCAGAAATAGGGAGGGCACTGAAGCTTTCTTT
.	TRBD1	TRBV28	TRBJ1-5	CASSLRQGTQPQHF	TGTGCCAGCAGTTTAAGACAGGGCACTCAGCCCCAGCATTTT
.	.	TRBV3-1/TRBV3-2	TRBJ2-3	CASSPSHAAGDTQYF	TGTGCCAGCAGCCCGTCCCACGCGGCGGGCGATACGCAGTATTTT
.	.	TRBV5-1	TRBJ1-6	CASSLKSDSPLHF	TGCGCCAGCAGCTTAAAGAGTGATTCACCCCTCCACTTT
.	.	TRBV7-8	TRBJ2-7	CASRADSYEQYF	TGTGCCAGCAGAGCGGATTCCTACGAGCAGTACTTC
.	TRBD1	TRBV19	TRBJ2-3	CASSWGQASDTQYF	TGTGCCAGTAGTTGGGGACAGGCTTCAGATACGCAGTATTTT
.	TRBD2	TRBV5-1	TRBJ2-5	CASSLTAGGRETQYF	TGCGCCAGCAGCTTGACGGCGGGAGGCAGAGAGACCCAGTACTTC
.	.	TRBV6-6	TRBJ2-1	CASSYPGSYYNEQFF	TGTGCCAGCAGTTACCCAGGATCCTACTACAATGAGCAGTTCTTC
once	.	TRBV9	TRBJ1-1	CASSRARNTEAFF	TGTGCCAGCAGTCGAGCAAGGAACACTGAAGCTTTCTTT
.	TRBD2	TRBV3-1/TRBV3-2	TRBJ2-5	CASSRRLAGVQETQYF	TGTGCCAGCAGCCGCCGACTAGCGGGGGTTCAAGAGACCCAGTACTTC